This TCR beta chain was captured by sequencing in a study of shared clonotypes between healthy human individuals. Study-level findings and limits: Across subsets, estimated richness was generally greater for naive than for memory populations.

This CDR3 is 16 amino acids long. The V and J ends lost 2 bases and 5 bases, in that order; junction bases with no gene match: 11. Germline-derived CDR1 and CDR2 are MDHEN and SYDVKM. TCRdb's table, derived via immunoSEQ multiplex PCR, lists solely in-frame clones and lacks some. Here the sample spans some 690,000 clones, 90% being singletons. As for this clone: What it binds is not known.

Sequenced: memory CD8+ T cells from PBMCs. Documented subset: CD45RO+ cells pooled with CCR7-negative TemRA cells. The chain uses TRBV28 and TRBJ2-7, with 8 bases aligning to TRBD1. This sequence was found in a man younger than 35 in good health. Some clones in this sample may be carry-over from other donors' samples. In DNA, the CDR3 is TGTGCCAGCAGTTTAGGATTAGAACAGGGGGGCCACGAGCAGTACTTC. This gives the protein CASSLGLEQGGHEQYF.